This T cell receptor beta chain came from a study of cytomegalovirus exposure and HLA in healthy donors. Study findings and constraints: As a later analysis showed, a missense DCLRE1C variant was linked to trimming of TCR beta V- and J-genes. Presence/absence results assume similar sequencing depth per donor, which may not hold.

As to this clone: Its antigen remains unknown.

Trimming stripped 2 bases from V and 6 bases from J, with 16 bases between. The CDR3 extends over 15 amino acids. Germline V gene data show CDR1 as MNHNY and CDR2 as SVGAGI (reference sequence). Primers included in the PCR were 60 Vbeta and 13 Jbeta primers. Here immunoSEQ multiplex PCR was the method, and the copy in TCRdb shows in-frame clones only, minus some. The repertoire has 95,000 to 100,000 clones, roughly four fifths of them found once; the top ten carry 7.7%. The origin of this receptor is a female donor in good health and CMV-seronegative. The sequenced sample consisted of PBMCs. The rearrangement joins TRBV6-6 to TRBJ1-1; perhaps TRBD1 as D (5 bases). CDR3 in amino acids: CASSYLRVRVAEAFF. CDR3 nucleotides: TGTGCCAGCAGTTACCTCAGGGTAAGAGTGGCTGAAGCTTTCTTT.